This TCR beta chain was identified in a study of blood T cell repertoires in COVID-19. Here immunoSEQ multiplex PCR was the method, and the copy in TCRdb shows in-frame clones only, minus some. This sample carries around 20,000 clones, more than 75% of them seen once, and the ten largest clones take around 30%. J was trimmed by 3 bases and V by 6 bases; bases with no gene match: 1. Germline V lookup: CDR1 SGDLS, CDR2 YYNGEE. There are 13 residues in the CDR3. This receptor was obtained from a human donor with active COVID-19. The donor label of this sample is uncertain. V is TRBV9 and J is TRBJ2-5, with 11 bases fitting TRBD2. The sequenced sample was peripheral blood. DNA for the CDR3: TGTGCCAGCACGACTAGCGGGGAAGAGACCCAGTACTTC. It is translated as CASTTSGEETQYF.